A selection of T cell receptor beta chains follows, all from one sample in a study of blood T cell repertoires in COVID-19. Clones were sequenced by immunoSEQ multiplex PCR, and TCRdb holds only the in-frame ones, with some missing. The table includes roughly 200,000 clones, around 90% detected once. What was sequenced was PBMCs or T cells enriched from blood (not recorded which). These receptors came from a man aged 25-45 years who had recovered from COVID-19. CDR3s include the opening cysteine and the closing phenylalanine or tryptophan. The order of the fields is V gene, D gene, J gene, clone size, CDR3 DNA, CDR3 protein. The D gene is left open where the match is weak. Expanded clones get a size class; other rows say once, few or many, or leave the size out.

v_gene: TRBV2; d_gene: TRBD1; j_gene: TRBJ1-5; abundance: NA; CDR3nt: TGTGCCAGCAGTTTTTTAACGGGAACGGGGACAGGGGGTCAGCCCCAGCATTTT; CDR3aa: CASSFLTGTGTGGQPQHF
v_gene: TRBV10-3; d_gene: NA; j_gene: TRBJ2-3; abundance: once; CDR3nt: TGTGCCATCAGTGTATACACAGATACGCAGTATTTT; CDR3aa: CAISVYTDTQYF
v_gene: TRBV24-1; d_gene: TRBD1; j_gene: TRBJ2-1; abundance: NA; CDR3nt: TGTGCCACCAGTGATCCGGGACAGGCAGACAATGAGCAGTTCTTC; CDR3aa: CATSDPGQADNEQFF
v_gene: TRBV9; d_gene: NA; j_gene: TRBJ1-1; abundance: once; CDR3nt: TGTGCCAGCAGCACGCAGATAAACACTGAAGCTTTCTTT; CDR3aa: CASSTQINTEAFF
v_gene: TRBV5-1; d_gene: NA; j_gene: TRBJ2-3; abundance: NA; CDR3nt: TGCGCCAGTCGAGGACTACGAACAGATACGCAGTATTTT; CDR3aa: CASRGLRTDTQYF
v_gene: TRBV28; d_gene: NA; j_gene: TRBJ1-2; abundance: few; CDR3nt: TGTGCCACCGCGGGACCGGGACTGTCAAACTATGGCTACACCTTC; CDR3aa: CATAGPGLSNYGYTF
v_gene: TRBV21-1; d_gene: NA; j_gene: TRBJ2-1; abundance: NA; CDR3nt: TGTGCCAGCAGCAAAACGCTAGCGGGAGTGGTTAATGAGCAGTTCTTC; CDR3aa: CASSKTLAGVVNEQFF
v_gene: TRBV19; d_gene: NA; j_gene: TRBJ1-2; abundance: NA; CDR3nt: TGTGCCAGTAGTCAGGGCTTAAACTATGGCTACACCTTC; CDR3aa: CASSQGLNYGYTF
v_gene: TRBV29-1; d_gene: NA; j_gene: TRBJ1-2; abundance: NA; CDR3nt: TGCAGCGTATCGGTTGTCAACTATGGCTACACCTTC; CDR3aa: CSVSVVNYGYTF
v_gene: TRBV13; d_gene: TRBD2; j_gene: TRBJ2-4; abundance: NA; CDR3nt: TGTGCCAGCAGCTCCGCTCTGACTAGCGGGAGGGCGATAGCCAAAAACATTCAGTACTTC; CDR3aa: CASSSALTSGRAIAKNIQYF
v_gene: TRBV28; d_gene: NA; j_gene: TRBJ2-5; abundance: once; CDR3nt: TGTGCCAGCAGTTTACTCTCCAGAGAGACCCAGTACTTC; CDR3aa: CASSLLSRETQYF
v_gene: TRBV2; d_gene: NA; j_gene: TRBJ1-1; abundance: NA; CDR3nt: TGTGCCAGCACATTCCAGGGTGAAACTGAAGCTTTCTTT; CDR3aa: CASTFQGETEAFF
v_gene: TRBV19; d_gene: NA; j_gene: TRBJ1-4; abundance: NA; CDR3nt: TGTGCCAGTAGACCCACCAGGGGCCGGTATAATGAAAAACTGTTTTTT; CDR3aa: CASRPTRGRYNEKLFF
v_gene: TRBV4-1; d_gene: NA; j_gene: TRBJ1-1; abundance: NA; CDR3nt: TGCGCCAGCAGCCATGACGGGGGTGTCAGTGAAGCTTTCTTT; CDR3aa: CASSHDGGVSEAFF
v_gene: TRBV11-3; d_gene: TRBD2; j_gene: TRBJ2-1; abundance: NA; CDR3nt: TGTGCCAGCAGCTCGGGGACTAGCTCCTACAATGAGCAGTTCTTC; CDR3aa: CASSSGTSSYNEQFF
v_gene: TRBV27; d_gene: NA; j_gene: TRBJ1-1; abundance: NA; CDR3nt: TGTGCCTCGGGCTGGGGAGATGCTTTCTTT; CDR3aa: CASGWGDAFF
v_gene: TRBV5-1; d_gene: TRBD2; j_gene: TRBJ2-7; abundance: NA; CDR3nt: TGCGCCAGCAGCTTGGTCAGCGGGGGGAACTCCTACGAGCAGTACTTC; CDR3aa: CASSLVSGGNSYEQYF
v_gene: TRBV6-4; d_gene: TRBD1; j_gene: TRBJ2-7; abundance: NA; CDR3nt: TGTGCCAGCAGTCAAACCGGGACAGGGACCTACGAGCAGTACTTC; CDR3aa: CASSQTGTGTYEQYF
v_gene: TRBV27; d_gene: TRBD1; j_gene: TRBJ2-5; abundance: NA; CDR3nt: TGTGCCAGCAGCCAAGTCCGGGACAGGGGGAGAGAGACCCAGTACTTC; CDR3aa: CASSQVRDRGRETQYF
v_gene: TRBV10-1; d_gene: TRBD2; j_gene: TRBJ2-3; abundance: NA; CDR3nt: TGCGCCAGCAGTGAGGCGGGAGGCTATACAGATACGCAGTATTTT; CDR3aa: CASSEAGGYTDTQYF
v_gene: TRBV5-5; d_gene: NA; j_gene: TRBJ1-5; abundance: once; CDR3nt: TGTGCCAGCAGCTCGGAGTTGGAGGGATCTCAGCCCCAGCATTTT; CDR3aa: CASSSELEGSQPQHF
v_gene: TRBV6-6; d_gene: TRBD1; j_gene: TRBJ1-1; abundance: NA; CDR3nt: TGTGCCAGCAGTCACCTCGGACAGGCCGGGGCGGACACTGAAGCTTTCTTT; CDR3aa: CASSHLGQAGADTEAFF
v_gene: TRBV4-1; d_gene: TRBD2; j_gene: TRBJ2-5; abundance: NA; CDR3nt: TGCGCCAGCAGCCAAGAGAGGACTAGCGGGGTACAAGAGACCCAGTACTTC; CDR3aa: CASSQERTSGVQETQYF
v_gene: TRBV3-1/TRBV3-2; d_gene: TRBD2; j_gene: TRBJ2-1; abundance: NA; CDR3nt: TGTGCCAGCAGCCAAGGAAGCTTCGGGACTAGCGGGGGTGGTGAGCAGTTCTTC; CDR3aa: CASSQGSFGTSGGGEQFF
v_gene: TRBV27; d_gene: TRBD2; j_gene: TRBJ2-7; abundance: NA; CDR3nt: TGTGCCAGCAGTTTGACTAGCGGGAGTTACGAGCAGTACTTC; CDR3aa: CASSLTSGSYEQYF
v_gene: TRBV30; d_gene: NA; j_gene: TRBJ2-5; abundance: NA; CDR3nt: TGTGCCTGGATACTGGGGGGGGGCAAAGAGACCCAGTACTTC; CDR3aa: CAWILGGGKETQYF
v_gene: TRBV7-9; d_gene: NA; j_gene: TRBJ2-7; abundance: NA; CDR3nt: TGTGCCAGCAGCCCCCCGTCGGGGGACTACGAGCAGTACTTC; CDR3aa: CASSPPSGDYEQYF
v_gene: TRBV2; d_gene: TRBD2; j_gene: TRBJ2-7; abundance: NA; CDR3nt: TGTGCCATCGGGACTAGCGACGAGCAGTACTTC; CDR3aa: CAIGTSDEQYF
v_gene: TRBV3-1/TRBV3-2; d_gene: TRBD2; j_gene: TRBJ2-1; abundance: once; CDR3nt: TGTGCCAGCAACGAGCGGGAGGGCCCTTACAATGAGCAGTTCTTC; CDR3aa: CASNEREGPYNEQFF
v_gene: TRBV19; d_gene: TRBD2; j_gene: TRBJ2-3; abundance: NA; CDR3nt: TGTGCCAGTATCCAGTCCAGCGGGAGGGCCGGAGATACGCAGTATTTT; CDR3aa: CASIQSSGRAGDTQYF
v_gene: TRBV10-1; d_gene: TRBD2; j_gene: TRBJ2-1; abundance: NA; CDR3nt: TGCGCCAGCAGTACCGGGACTAGGTATGAGCAGTTCTTC; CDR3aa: CASSTGTRYEQFF
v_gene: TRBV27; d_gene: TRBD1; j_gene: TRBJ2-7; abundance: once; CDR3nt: TGTGCCAGCGTTAGGTGGGGACAGGGGGAATGGGAGCAGTACTTC; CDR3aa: CASVRWGQGEWEQYF
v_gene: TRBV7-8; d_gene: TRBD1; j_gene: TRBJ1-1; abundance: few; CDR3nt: TGTGCCAGCAGCTTATATCTCGACAGGGGGAACACTGAAGCTTTCTTT; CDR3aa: CASSLYLDRGNTEAFF
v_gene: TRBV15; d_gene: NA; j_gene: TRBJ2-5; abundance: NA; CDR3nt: TGTGCCACCAGCAGAGATAACAGGGCCCAAGAGACCCAGTACTTC; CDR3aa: CATSRDNRAQETQYF
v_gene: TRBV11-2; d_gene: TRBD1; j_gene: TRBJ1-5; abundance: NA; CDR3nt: TGTGCCAGCAGCTACGGGACAGGGGAAAATCAGCCCCAGCATTTT; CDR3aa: CASSYGTGENQPQHF
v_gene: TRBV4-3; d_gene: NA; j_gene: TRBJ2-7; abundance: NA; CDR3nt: TGCGCCAGCAGCCAAGGGGCCGGATACGAGCAGTACTTC; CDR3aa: CASSQGAGYEQYF
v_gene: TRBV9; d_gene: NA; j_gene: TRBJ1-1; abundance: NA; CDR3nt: TGTGCCAGCAGCGATTCCTTGACAGTGAACACTGAAGCTTTCTTT; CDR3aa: CASSDSLTVNTEAFF
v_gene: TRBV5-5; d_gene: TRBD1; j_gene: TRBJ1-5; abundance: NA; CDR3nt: TGTGCCAGCAGCTCTGACAGGGGCGGGGATAGCAATCAGCCCCAGCATTTT; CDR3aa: CASSSDRGGDSNQPQHF
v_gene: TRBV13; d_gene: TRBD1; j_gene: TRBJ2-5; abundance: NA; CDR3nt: TGTGCCAGCGGGGACAGGCCCCACCAAGAGACCCAGTACTTC; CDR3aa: CASGDRPHQETQYF
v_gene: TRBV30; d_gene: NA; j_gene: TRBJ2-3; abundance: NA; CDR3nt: TGTGCCTGGAGCTCGCAGGCGGGGAGGAGCACAGATACGCAGTATTTT; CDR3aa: CAWSSQAGRSTDTQYF
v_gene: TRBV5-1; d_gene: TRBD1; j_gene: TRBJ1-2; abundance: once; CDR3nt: TGCGCCAGCAGCGTGAATCCAGGGGGTAATGGCTACACCTTC; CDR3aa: CASSVNPGGNGYTF
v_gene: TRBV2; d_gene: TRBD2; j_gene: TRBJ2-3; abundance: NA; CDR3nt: TGTGCCAGCAGCCTGACTAGCGGGAGAAGAATAGATACGCAGTATTTT; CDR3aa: CASSLTSGRRIDTQYF
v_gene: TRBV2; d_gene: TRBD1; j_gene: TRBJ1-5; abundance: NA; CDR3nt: TGTGCCAGCCGCGCGGGCGGGACAGGGAATCAGCCCCAGCATTTT; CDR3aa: CASRAGGTGNQPQHF
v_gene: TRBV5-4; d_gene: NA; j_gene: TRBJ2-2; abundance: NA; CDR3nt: TGTGCCAGCAGCCCCGTAGGCGGGAAGAACACCGGGGAGCTGTTTTTT; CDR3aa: CASSPVGGKNTGELFF
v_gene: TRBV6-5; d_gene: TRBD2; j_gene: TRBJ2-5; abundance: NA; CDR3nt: TGTGCCAGCAGTTCCCGCCTAGCGGGGCAAGAGACCCAGTACTTC; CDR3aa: CASSSRLAGQETQYF
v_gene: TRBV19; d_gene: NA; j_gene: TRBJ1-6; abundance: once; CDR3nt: TGTGCCAGTAGTATCGAGGGACTGGGCAATTCACCCCTCCACTTT; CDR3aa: CASSIEGLGNSPLHF
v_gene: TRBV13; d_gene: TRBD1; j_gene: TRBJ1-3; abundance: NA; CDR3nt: TGTGCCAGCAGCTTAGATCCAGGGGGAACTGGAAACACCATATATTTT; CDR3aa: CASSLDPGGTGNTIYF
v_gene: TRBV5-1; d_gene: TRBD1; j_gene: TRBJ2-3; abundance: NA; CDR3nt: TGCGCCAGCAGCCCAATACCACAGGGGGCGAACACAGATACGCAGTATTTT; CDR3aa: CASSPIPQGANTDTQYF
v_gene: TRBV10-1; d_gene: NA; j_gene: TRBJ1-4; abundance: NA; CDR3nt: TGCGCCAGCAAGGAGGGGCAGCCCCATGAAAAACTGTTTTTT; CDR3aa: CASKEGQPHEKLFF
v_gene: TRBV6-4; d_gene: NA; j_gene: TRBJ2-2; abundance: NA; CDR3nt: TGTGCCAGCAGTGACCAGAACCACGGGGAGCTGTTTTTT; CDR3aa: CASSDQNHGELFF
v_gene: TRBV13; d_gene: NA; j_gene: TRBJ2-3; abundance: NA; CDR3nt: TGTGCCAGCAGCCATACCCGGGACACAGCCACAGATACGCAGTATTTT; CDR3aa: CASSHTRDTATDTQYF
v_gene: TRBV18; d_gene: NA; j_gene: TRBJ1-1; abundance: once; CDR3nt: TGTGCCAGCTCACCTAATCCGAACACTGAAGCTTTCTTT; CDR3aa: CASSPNPNTEAFF
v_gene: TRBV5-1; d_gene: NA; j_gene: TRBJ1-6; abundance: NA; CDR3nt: TGCGCCAGCAGCTTGGAAGGGACACCCTATAATTCACCCCTCCACTTT; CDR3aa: CASSLEGTPYNSPLHF